This TCR beta chain was identified during a study of vaccination and CD4 T cells after COVID-19. This clonotype was observed once. Its antigen remains unidentified. The CDR3 has 16 residues. The V gene's germline CDR1 is SEHNR and CDR2 FQNEAQ (reference sequence). V was shortened by 5 bases and J by 3 bases, with 16 bases between the two germline ends. Treatment described: approximately 10-day PBMC culture with coronavirus spike peptide pools or control peptides (ViraFEST assay). Researchers collected the unexposed donor's CD4+ T cells before the COVID-19 pandemic (2011-2018). With the Oncomine TCR Beta short-read assay, DNA from cultured CD4+ T cells was sequenced. TCRdb ran MiXCR on the PCR reads and lists one entry per CDR3 protein. Altogether about 6,800 distinct CDR3 sequences are present, around three fifths being singletons, with the ten largest covering less than 30%.

The TCR originated in a human donor in good health. The chain is built from TRBV7-9 and TRBJ1-4; D is possibly TRBD1 (6 bases). The sequencing input was CD4+ T cells from blood, cultured in vitro. CDR3 protein: CASSLSMGASNEKLFF. In DNA, the CDR3 is TGTGCCAGCAGCCTATCGATGGGGGCATCTAATGAAAAACTGTTTTTT. The variable domain in full, with the rest retrieved from reference TRBV7-9 and TRBJ1-4, is DTGVSQNPRHKITKRGQNVTFRCDPISEHNRLYWYRQTLGQGPEFLTYFQNEAQLEKSRLLSDRFSAERPKGSFSTLEIQRTEQGDSAMYLCASSLSMGASNEKLFFGSGTQLSVL.